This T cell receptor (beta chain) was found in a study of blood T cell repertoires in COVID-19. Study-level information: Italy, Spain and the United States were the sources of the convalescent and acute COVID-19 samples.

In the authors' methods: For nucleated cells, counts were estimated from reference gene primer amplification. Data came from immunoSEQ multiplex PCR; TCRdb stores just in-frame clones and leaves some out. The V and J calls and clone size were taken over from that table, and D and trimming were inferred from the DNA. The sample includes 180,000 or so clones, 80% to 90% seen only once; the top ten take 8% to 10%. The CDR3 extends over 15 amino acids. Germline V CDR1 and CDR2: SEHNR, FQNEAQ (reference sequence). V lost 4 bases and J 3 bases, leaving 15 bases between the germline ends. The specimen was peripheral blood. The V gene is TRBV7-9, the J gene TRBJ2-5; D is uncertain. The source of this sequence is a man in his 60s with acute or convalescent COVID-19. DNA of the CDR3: TGTGCCAGCAGCTACGCCCTTGTAACGGAAGAGACCCAGTACTTC. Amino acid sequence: CASSYALVTEETQYF.